The count of the clone carrying this T cell receptor beta chain is one. Assay used: immunoSEQ multiplex PCR; TCRdb lists only in-frame clones, some missing. The sample shows about 2.1 million clones, 80% to 95% of them seen only once. Positive CCR7 selection of CD45RO-negative cells yielded the naive CD8 cells, and terminally differentiated effector memory CD45RA+ cells were excluded. These data belong to a study of shared clonotypes between healthy human individuals. The sample consisted of naive CD8+ T cells from PBMCs. The TCR sequence derives from a man aged 18-30 years in good health. Some clones in this sample may be carry-over from other donors' samples.

As DNA, the CDR3 is TGTGCCAGCAGCTCCCTTTTAAGGGATGAGCAGTTCTTC. This codes for CASSSLLRDEQFF. The V call is TRBV7-9, the J call TRBJ2-1; D not certain. Per germline, CDR1 SEHNR and CDR2 FQNEAQ (reference sequence). The length of the CDR3 is 13 residues. Trimming pared 4 bases from V and 8 bases from J, leaving 12 bases between.